This T cell receptor beta chain is drawn from a study of technical replicates of blood from a few donors. TCRdb keeps only in-frame clones here, not all; method: immunoSEQ multiplex PCR. The table records tens of thousands of clones, around nine tenths of them present only once. The CDR3 sequence is 13 residues long. The germline V and J ends were trimmed by 4 bases and 8 bases, with 15 bases remaining between them. Per the germline V gene, CDR1 is SGHRS and CDR2 is YFSETQ. The sequence derives from a human donor in good health. Some clones in this sample may be carry-over from other donors' samples. The V and J genes are TRBV5-1 and TRBJ1-2; the D is unclear. Material for sequencing was PBMCs. The CDR3: CASSRTQAGGYTF. Written as DNA, the CDR3 is TGCGCCAGCAGCCGGACCCAGGCGGGGGGCTACACCTTC.